The 22 T cell receptor beta chains in this list originate from one sample, sequenced in a study of T cell responses to AZD1222 COVID-19 vaccine. TCRdb's copy holds only in-frame clones and misses some; the assay was immunoSEQ multiplex PCR. The sample shows 90,000 to 150,000 clones, 70% to 85% of them seen only once. The specimen was peripheral blood, collected on day 0 of AZD1222 vaccination. Receptors were obtained from an adult in good health.

The chain employs TRBV24-1 and TRBJ2-7; 11 bases match TRBD1. The V and J ends lost 4 bases and 1 base, in that order; junction bases with no gene match: 2. Germline V CDR1 and CDR2: KGHDR, SFDVKD. This CDR3 has 15 residues. CDR3 nucleotide sequence: TGTGCCACCAGTGAGGGACAGGGGGTTTCCTACGAGCAGTACTTC. Translating it yields CATSEGQGVSYEQYF.

The chain joins TRBV5-6 to TRBJ2-7, with 7 positions matching TRBD1. V gave up 5 bases and J gave up 5 bases; unmatched junction bases: 10. This CDR3 is 14 amino acids long. CDR1 and CDR2 from the germline V gene are SGHDT and YYEEEE. The DNA for the CDR3 is TGTGCCAGCAGGACCAGGGGGAATCGAGACGAGCAGTACTTC. As protein: CASRTRGNRDEQYF.

The V call is TRBV12-3 or TRBV12-4, the J call TRBJ1-2; 9 bases line up with TRBD1. The CDR3 sequence is 12 residues long. V was pared by 5 bases and J by 6 bases, with 1 base of the junction left unmatched. The CDR3: CASSRTGDGYTF. In nucleotides, the CDR3 is TGTGCCAGCAGTCGGACAGGGGATGGCTACACCTTC.

The rearrangement uses TRBV18 and TRBJ2-7, with a tentative D call TRBD1 (5 bases). Trimming left V 2 bases short and J 0 bases short, with 8 bases between. This CDR3 is built from 14 residues. The germline gives CDR1 KGHSH, CDR2 LQKENI. The CDR3 loop reads CASSPRGFSYEQYF. In nucleotides, the CDR3 is TGTGCCAGCTCACCAAGGGGTTTCTCCTACGAGCAGTACTTC.

J is TRBJ1-2 and V is TRBV7-8; 7 nucleotides match TRBD1. This CDR3 has 14 residues. After removal of 5 bases from V and 8 bases from J, the junction contained 11 bases not matched to a gene. In germline, CDR1 is SGHVS, CDR2 FQNEAQ. The chain's CDR3 is CASSPGRGVGGYTF. In nucleotides, the CDR3 is TGTGCCAGCAGCCCGGGCAGGGGGGTAGGCGGCTACACCTTC.

For the CDR3, the DNA is TGTGCCAGCAGTGAATTTCGGAGCTCCTACGAGCAGTACTTC. It yields the protein CASSEFRSSYEQYF. The chain combines TRBV6-1 with TRBJ2-7; D remains unclear. The V and J ends lost 2 bases and 0 bases respectively, with 8 bases between them. Germline CDR1 and CDR2: MNHNS and SASEGT. This CDR3 has 14 amino acids.

V usage is TRBV12-5 and J usage is TRBJ1-2; D ambiguous. CDR3 length equals 14 residues. Germline CDR1 LGHNT, CDR2 FRNRAP. Trimming removed 6 bases at V and 1 base at J, with 12 bases between. The CDR3 spells CASGRTGVNYGYTF. CDR3 DNA: TGTGCTAGTGGCCGCACCGGAGTTAACTATGGCTACACCTTC.

J is TRBJ2-7 and V is TRBV7-9; 7 bases fit TRBD1. Looked up from germline, CDR1 is SEHNR and CDR2 is FQNEAQ (reference sequence). The CDR3 extends over 15 amino acids. J gave up 3 bases and V 4 bases, and 9 bases lay outside the gene matches. The CDR3 coding sequence is TGTGCCAGCAGCTCATTAGCTGGGACAGACTACGAGCAGTACTTC. Its protein product is CASSSLAGTDYEQYF. Full variable domain (outside the CDR3, taken from reference TRBV7-9 and TRBJ2-7): DTGVSQNPRHKITKRGQNVTFRCDPISEHNRLYWYRQTLGQGPEFLTYFQNEAQLEKSRLLSDRFSAERPKGSFSTLEIQRTEQGDSAMYLCASSSLAGTDYEQYFGPGTRLTVT.

This chain connects TRBV7-2 to TRBJ1-2; no clear D. The length of the CDR3 is 14 residues. V lost 10 bases, J lost 0 bases, and 15 bases lay in between. Germline loops: CDR1 SGHTA, CDR2 FQGNSA. The CDR3 sequence is CATLLRPSNYGYTF. Written as DNA, the CDR3 is TGTGCCACCTTACTACGACCCTCTAACTATGGCTACACCTTC.

The V gene is TRBV6-4, the J gene TRBJ2-1; 11 bases fit TRBD2. This CDR3 contains 16 residues. J gave up 4 bases and V 0 bases, and 2 bases lay outside the gene matches. The germline V gene has CDR1 MRHNA and CDR2 SNTAGT. The CDR3 reads CASSDSRLAGYNEQFF. Written as DNA, the CDR3 is TGTGCCAGCAGTGACTCGAGACTAGCGGGGTACAATGAGCAGTTCTTC.

The J gene is TRBJ2-4, the V gene TRBV28; maybe TRBD1 (6 bases). The CDR3 covers 15 residues. The germline CDR1 and CDR2 sequences are MDHEN and SYDVKM. V gave up 3 bases and J gave up 3 bases, with 12 bases separating them. The CDR3 DNA reads TGTGCCAGCAGTTTCCAGCCAGGGGACAAAAACATTCAGTACTTC. It codes for CASSFQPGDKNIQYF.

The chain carries TRBV6-1 and TRBJ1-3; D is undetermined. This CDR3 spans 14 amino acids. With 1 base removed from V and 2 bases from J, the gap between germline ends came to 6 bases. CDR1 is MNHNS, CDR2 SASEGT, per germline. CDR3 bases: TGTGCCAGCAGTGAAGACAGCACTGGAAACACCATATATTTT. As protein: CASSEDSTGNTIYF.

V and J are TRBV6-2 or TRBV6-3 and TRBJ2-7; D is unresolved. The CDR3 totals 14 residues. Per the germline V gene, CDR1 is MNHEY and CDR2 is SVGEGT. Trimming shortened V by 0 bases and J by 2 bases, and 8 bases separated the two germline ends. The CDR3 DNA reads TGTGCCAGCAGTTACTCAGCAGTAACCTACGAGCAGTACTTC. This gives the protein CASSYSAVTYEQYF.

V gene TRBV10-3 combines with J gene TRBJ1-6, with 7 bases aligning to TRBD1. Germline trimming cut 0 bases from V and 6 bases from J; bases unmatched to any gene: 2. Germline assignment: CDR1 ENHRY and CDR2 SYGVKD. This CDR3 has 15 residues. DNA for the CDR3: TGTGCCATCAGTGAGTCCGGACAGGCTAATTCACCCCTCCACTTT. Translating it yields CAISESGQANSPLHF.

This clone was observed once. This chain joins TRBV19 and TRBJ1-1, with 8 bases matching TRBD1. The CDR3 consists of 15 residues. V lost 7 bases, J lost 6 bases, and 13 bases stayed unmatched. Germline V gene lookup returns CDR1 LNHDA and CDR2 SQIVND (reference sequence). In DNA form, the CDR3 reads TGTGCCAGTATCCCTAGAGGACAGGGCCGCCCTGAAGCTTTCTTT. Its protein is CASIPRGQGRPEAFF.

The chain has TRBV6-5 and TRBJ1-2, with 11 bases identical to TRBD1. The germline CDR1 and CDR2 sequences are MNHEY and SVGAGI. V was pared by 5 bases and J by 8 bases, with 10 bases of the junction left unmatched. The CDR3 has 15 amino acids. CDR3 protein: CASSPLDRGQEGYTF. CDR3 coding DNA: TGTGCCAGCAGTCCGCTGGACAGGGGGCAGGAAGGCTACACCTTC.

The chain uses TRBV2 and TRBJ1-1; a possible D gene is TRBD1 (5 bases). The germline CDR1 and CDR2 sequences are SNHLY and FYNNEI. The V and J ends lost 7 bases and 4 bases respectively, with 7 bases between them. This CDR3 spans 11 amino acids. CDR3 sequence reads: CASNQGTEAFF. DNA for the CDR3: TGTGCCAGCAACCAGGGCACTGAAGCTTTCTTT.

Only a few counts were recorded for this clone. The V gene is TRBV5-1, the J gene TRBJ1-5; D possibly corresponds to TRBD1 (6 bases). The CDR3 is 13 amino acids. V lost 4 bases and J 7 bases, leaving 12 bases between the germline ends. The germline CDR1 and CDR2 sequences are SGHRS and YFSETQ. The DNA of the CDR3 is TGCGCCAGCAGCGCGGACGGGGGCCAGCCCCAGCATTTT. It is translated as CASSADGGQPQHF.

The genes are TRBV5-4 and TRBJ2-7, with D unresolved. V was clipped by 0 bases and J by 2 bases, with 12 bases between them. In germline, CDR1 is SGHNT, CDR2 YYREEE (reference sequence). This CDR3 is 15 amino acids long. CDR3 sequence: CASSLGSGSTYEQYF. The CDR3 DNA reads as TGTGCCAGCAGCTTGGGTTCAGGCAGTACCTACGAGCAGTACTTC.

J is TRBJ1-1 and V is TRBV24-1, with 7 positions matching TRBD1. V lost 2 bases and J lost 9; bases outside the gene matches: 2. Germline V gives CDR1 KGHDR, CDR2 SFDVKD. This CDR3 comprises 12 residues. CDR3 residues: CATSDSDRKAFF. CDR3 nucleotides: TGTGCCACCAGTGATTCGGACAGGAAAGCTTTCTTT.

The rearrangement joins TRBV2 to TRBJ1-2; 7 nucleotides match TRBD1. With 6 bases clipped from V and 10 bases from J, the junction kept 5 bases outside the gene matches. The CDR3 extends over 11 amino acids. Per germline, CDR1 SNHLY and CDR2 FYNNEI. CDR3 in amino acids: CASRTGALYTF. The CDR3 DNA follows: TGTGCCAGCAGAACAGGGGCCCTCTACACCTTC.

This clone was detected only once. This rearrangement joins TRBV2 to TRBJ1-5; 7 bases fit TRBD1. V shed 6 bases, J shed 7 bases, and the junction held 6 bases outside the gene matches. The CDR3 consists of 13 residues. Germline CDR1 SNHLY, CDR2 FYNNEI. The CDR3 DNA reads TGTGCCAGCAGGGCAGGGGGTGGACAGCCCCAGCATTTT. Translated, it gives CASRAGGGQPQHF.